Given below is one TCR beta chain in context. Trimming shortened V by 6 bases and J by 4 bases, and 12 bases separated the two germline ends. The germline V gene encodes CDR1 MNHEY and CDR2 SMNVEV (reference sequence). The CDR3 has 13 residues. The data were taken from a study of technical replicates of blood from a handful of donors. TCRdb keeps only in-frame clones here, not all; method: immunoSEQ multiplex PCR. The data contain 60,000 to 85,000 clones, about 91% of them singletons. The chain has TRBV27 and TRBJ2-5, with D possibly matching TRBD1 (6 bases). This clonotype was sampled from a human donor in good health. The sample was T cells isolated from PBMCs. DNA of the CDR3: TGTGCCAGCAGCTCCTCAGGGGCAGAGACCCAGTACTTC. Translation gives CASSSSGAETQYF.